This T cell receptor beta chain derives from a study of blood T cell repertoires in COVID-19. About the research overall: The study drew acute and convalescent COVID-19 samples from the United States, Italy and Spain. The analysed material was cDNA or gDNA that came from T cells, B-cell-depleted T cells, or PBMCs.

The CDR3 consists of 17 residues. CDR1 is SGDLS and CDR2 is YYNGEE in the germline V gene. Trimming removed 10 bases at V and 7 bases at J, with 29 bases between. This clone was recorded many times. In the original processing: Amplification from reference gene primers served as the basis for estimated nucleated cell counts. Generated by immunoSEQ multiplex PCR, the TCRdb table keeps only in-frame clones and is missing some. That table gives V, J and clone size, and the DNA gave D and trimming. This sample has around 200,000 clones, with 65% to 80% found just once. This rearrangement joins TRBV9 to TRBJ2-2, with D possibly matching TRBD2 (6 bases). The clonotype comes from a man aged 50 to 59 who had recovered from COVID-19. The sample comprised peripheral blood. The CDR3 DNA reads as TGTGCCTCCGGAAGTAGCTCGGGAGACTCCCCCCACGGGGAGCTGTTTTTT. Its translation is CASGSSSGDSPHGELFF.